The 2 T cell receptor beta chains below were found in one sample sequenced in a study of post-analysis software for immune sequencing data. Findings and caveats of the study: Elevated frequency relative to controls characterized roughly 5 TRBV segments in patients, TRBV5-6, TRBV5-1 and TRBV20-1 among them.

cDNA libraries of TCR beta carried unique molecular identifiers. TCRdb analysed the PCR reads with MiXCR anew, one entry per CDR3 protein. The sample has about 460,000 distinct CDR3 sequences, roughly 45% seen once. Their antigens remain unidentified. Material for sequencing was blood. These receptors were collected from a girl aged 5 to 17 with multiple sclerosis.

The chain's CDR3 is CSSQGTSGKNIQYF. The DNA of the CDR3 is TGCAGCTCGCAGGGGACCTCCGGCAAAAACATTCAGTACTTC. The J gene is TRBJ2-4, the V gene TRBV20-1; D is perhaps TRBD1 (6 bases). The CDR3 runs 14 residues. Germline loops: CDR1 DFQATT, CDR2 SNEGSKA (reference sequence).

This clonotype was observed a handful of times. V and J are TRBV12-3 or TRBV12-4 and TRBJ2-7; 9 bases fit TRBD1. Trimming removed 6 bases from V and 0 bases from J; junction bases left unmatched: 9. The CDR3 loop spans 16 amino acids. The CDR3 region is CASRQYRGLSSYEQYF. The CDR3 DNA reads TGTGCCAGCAGACAGTACAGGGGGCTGAGCTCCTACGAGCAGTACTTC.